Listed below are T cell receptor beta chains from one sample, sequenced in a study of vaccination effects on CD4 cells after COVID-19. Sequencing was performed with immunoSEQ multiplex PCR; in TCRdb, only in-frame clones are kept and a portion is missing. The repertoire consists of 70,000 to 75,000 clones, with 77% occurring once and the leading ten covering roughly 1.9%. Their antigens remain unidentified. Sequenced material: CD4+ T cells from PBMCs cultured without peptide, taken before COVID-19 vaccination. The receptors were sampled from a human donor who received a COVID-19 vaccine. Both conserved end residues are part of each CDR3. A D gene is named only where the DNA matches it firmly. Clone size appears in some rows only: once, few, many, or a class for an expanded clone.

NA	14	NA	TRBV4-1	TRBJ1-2	TGCGCCAGCAGCCAAGATCAGGGGACCCTTGGCTACACCTTC	CASSQDQGTLGYTF
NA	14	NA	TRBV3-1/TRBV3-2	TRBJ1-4	TGTGCCAGCAGCCAGTCCTCAACTAATGAAAAACTGTTTTTT	CASSQSSTNEKLFF
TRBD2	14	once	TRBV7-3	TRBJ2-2	TGTGCCAGCAGCTCTAGCGGGAACACCGGGGAGCTGTTTTTT	CASSSSGNTGELFF
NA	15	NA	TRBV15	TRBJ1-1	TGTGCCACCAGCAGAGGCACAGAGCCGAACACTGAAGCTTTCTTT	CATSRGTEPNTEAFF
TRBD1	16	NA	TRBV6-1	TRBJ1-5	TGTGCCAGCAGTGAAGCTATTGGACAGGGCAATCAGCCCCAGCATTTT	CASSEAIGQGNQPQHF
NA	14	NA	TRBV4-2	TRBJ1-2	TGTGCCAGCAGCCAAGCACTGTTAAACTATGGCTACACCTTC	CASSQALLNYGYTF
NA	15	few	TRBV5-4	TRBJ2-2	TGTGCCAGCCGACAGTTTACTGGGAACACCGGGGAGCTGTTTTTT	CASRQFTGNTGELFF
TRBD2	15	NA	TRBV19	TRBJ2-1	TGTGCCAGTAGTATACTGCGGGGGTCCTCCAATGAGCAGTTCTTC	CASSILRGSSNEQFF
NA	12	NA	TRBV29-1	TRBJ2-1	TGCAGCGTTGAAGATAGGAGCAATGAGCAGTTCTTC	CSVEDRSNEQFF
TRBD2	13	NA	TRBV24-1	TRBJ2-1	TGTGCCACCAGTGATTTGTACGGGGGGGCGCAGTTCTTC	CATSDLYGGAQFF
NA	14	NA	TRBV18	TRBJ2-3	TGTGCCAGCTCACCAGGGGGTGGAACAGATACGCAGTATTTT	CASSPGGGTDTQYF
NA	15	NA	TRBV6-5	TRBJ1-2	TGTGCCAGCAGTTACTCGCGGGGGGGGTCCAATGGCTACACCTTC	CASSYSRGGSNGYTF
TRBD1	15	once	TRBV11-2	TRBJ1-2	TGTGCCAGCAGCACCCGGACAGGGGACAACTATGGCTACACCTTC	CASSTRTGDNYGYTF
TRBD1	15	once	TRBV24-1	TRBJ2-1	TGTGCCACCAGTGACCCGGGACAGGGGGCGGTTGAGCAGTTCTTC	CATSDPGQGAVEQFF
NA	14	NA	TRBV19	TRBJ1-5	TGTGCCAGTAGCTCCGGACGGCCTAATCAGCCCCAGCATTTT	CASSSGRPNQPQHF
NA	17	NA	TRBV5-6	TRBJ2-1	TGTGCCAGCAGCTTGCTTGGAGGGTCTAGTTCCTACAATGAGCAGTTCTTC	CASSLLGGSSSYNEQFF
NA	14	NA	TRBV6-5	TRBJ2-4	TGTGCCAGCAGTTACTCGAGGGACACTAACATTCAGTACTTC	CASSYSRDTNIQYF
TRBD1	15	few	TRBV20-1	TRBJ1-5	TGCAGTGCTAGTAGTACAGGGGGTGGCAATCAGCCCCAGCATTTT	CSASSTGGGNQPQHF
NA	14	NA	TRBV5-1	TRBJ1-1	TGCGCCAGCAGCTGGGCGGGACAGAACACTGAAGCTTTCTTT	CASSWAGQNTEAFF
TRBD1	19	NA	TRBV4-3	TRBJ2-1	TGCGCCAGCAGCCGATCGGGGCAGGGGGCGACCCTCTCCTACAATGAGCAGTTCTTC	CASSRSGQGATLSYNEQFF
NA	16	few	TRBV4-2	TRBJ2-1	TGTGCCAGCAGCCAAGGTCGGACAGATTCCTACAATGAGCAGTTCTTC	CASSQGRTDSYNEQFF
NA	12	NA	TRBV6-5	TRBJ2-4	TGTGCCAGCAGTTCGCCTAGGGATATTCAGTACTTC	CASSSPRDIQYF
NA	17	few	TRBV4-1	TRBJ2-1	TGCGCCAGCAGCCAAGCATCGGGTACTTCCTCCTACAATGAGCAGTTCTTC	CASSQASGTSSYNEQFF
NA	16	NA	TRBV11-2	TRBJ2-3	TGTGCCAGCAGCTTAGCGGGTGGCGGGGCCACAGATACGCAGTATTTT	CASSLAGGGATDTQYF
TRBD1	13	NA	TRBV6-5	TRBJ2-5	TGTGCCAGCAGATTGGGACAGCAAGAGACCCAGTACTTC	CASRLGQQETQYF
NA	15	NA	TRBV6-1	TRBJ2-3	TGTGCCAGCAGTGAACCGGGGGCGCGCACAGATACGCAGTATTTT	CASSEPGARTDTQYF